Shown below are 16 T cell receptor beta chains from a single sample sequenced in a study of brain T cells in children with intractable seizures. The data were produced by immunoSEQ multiplex PCR, yet TCRdb's version contains in-frame clones alone and is incomplete. The data show approximately 9,000 clones, more than 55% seen once. The sequenced cases were selected for having the highest brain T cell transcript signatures. Sequenced here: resected brain tissue, sampled at surgery. The receptors stem from a girl aged 2-9 years with tuberous sclerosis and intractable seizures.

This clone appeared a few times. The rearrangement joins TRBV7-2 to TRBJ1-6, with D tentatively TRBD1 (5 bases). The length of the CDR3 is 13 residues. Germline lookup yields CDR1 SGHTA and CDR2 FQGNSA. Trimming stripped 3 bases from V and 9 bases from J, with 9 bases between. The CDR3 sequence is CASSFGTFSPLHF. CDR3 nucleotides: TGTGCCAGCAGCTTTGGGACTTTTTCACCCCTCCACTTT.

This clone was counted between two and nine times. V is TRBV9 and J is TRBJ1-2; D call uncertain. V was clipped by 5 bases and J by 0 bases, with 11 bases between them. CDR3 length: 14 amino acids. Germline V gene data show CDR1 as SGDLS and CDR2 as YYNGEE. CDR3 sequence reads: CASSLHYTNYGYTF. As DNA, the CDR3 is TGTGCCAGCAGTCTGCATTATACTAACTATGGCTACACCTTC.

This clone was counted between two and nine times. The rearrangement links TRBV29-1 to TRBJ2-3, with unresolved D. CDR3 size: 12 residues. V was trimmed by 4 bases and J by 6 bases, leaving 11 bases between them. The V gene's germline CDR1 is SQVTM and CDR2 ANQGSEA. CDR3 residues: CSVGGPGDTQYF. The CDR3 coding sequence is TGCAGCGTTGGTGGCCCCGGGGATACGCAGTATTTT.

The CDR3 DNA sequence: TGTGCCAGCAGCTTAGATTTAGGGTCACCCCTCCACTTT. It yields the protein CASSLDLGSPLHF. The V call is TRBV11-2, the J call TRBJ1-6; D call uncertain. The CDR3 loop spans 13 amino acids. Per the germline V gene, CDR1 is SGHAT and CDR2 is FQNNGV. Trimming stripped 0 bases from V and 10 bases from J, with 7 bases between.

J is TRBJ1-1 and V is TRBV4-2; tentatively, D is TRBD1 (5 bases). The CDR3 consists of 15 residues. The germline CDR1 and CDR2 sequences are LGHNA and YNFKEQ. V dropped 0 bases and J dropped 1 base, with 9 bases sitting between them. CDR3 in DNA: TGTGCCAGCAGCCAAGATAACAGGCCGAACACTGAAGCTTTCTTT. This translates into CASSQDNRPNTEAFF.

The V call is TRBV4-1, the J call TRBJ1-1, with D maybe TRBD1 (5 bases). V was shortened by 3 bases and J by 6 bases, with 11 bases between the two germline ends. CDR1 and CDR2 from the germline V gene are MGHRA and YSYEKL. The CDR3 length is 13 residues. For the CDR3, the DNA is TGCGCCAGCAGCCACCCTATGGGGGCTGAAGCTTTCTTT. Translating gives CASSHPMGAEAFF.

The chain has TRBV5-1 and TRBJ2-2; D possibly corresponds to TRBD2 (5 bases). CDR3 length: 15 amino acids. The V end was cut by 0 bases, the J end by 1 base, with 7 bases between. Germline CDR1 is SGHRS and CDR2 is YFSETQ. The CDR3 sequence: CASSLGAGNTGELFF. CDR3 DNA sequence: TGCGCCAGCAGCTTGGGGGCGGGGAACACCGGGGAGCTGTTTTTT. The full variable domain, completed using reference TRBV5-1 and TRBJ2-2, is KAGVTQTPRYLIKTRGQQVTLSCSPISGHRSVSWYQQTPGQGLQFLFEYFSETQRNKGNFPGRFSGRQFSNSRSEMNVSTLELGDSALYLCASSLGAGNTGELFFGEGSRLTVL.

Within the sample, this clone is medium-sized. The V and J genes are TRBV2 and TRBJ2-2; TRBD1 matches 12 bases. V shed 10 bases, J shed 5 bases, and the junction held 8 bases outside the gene matches. Germline CDR1 reads SNHLY; CDR2 reads FYNNEI. This CDR3 spans 15 amino acids. The CDR3 sequence: CATSTGQGATGELFF. The CDR3, as DNA: TGTGCCACCTCTACGGGACAGGGGGCGACCGGGGAGCTGTTTTTT.

The chain carries TRBV30 and TRBJ1-3; D not resolved. Between the trimmed V and J ends, which lost 2 bases and 2 bases, there was a span of 4 bases. CDR3 length equals 12 residues. Per germline, CDR1 GTSNPN and CDR2 SVGIG (reference sequence). In DNA, the CDR3 is TGTGCCTGGAGTCCCCCTGGAAACACCATATATTTT. This sequence encodes CAWSPPGNTIYF.

The CDR3 DNA sequence: TGTGCCAGCAGCCAAGAACGTTCGGAGACCCAGTACTTC. Translated: CASSQERSETQYF. This rearrangement joins TRBV3-1 (or the pseudogene TRBV3-2) to TRBJ2-5; D unresolved. Trimming took off 0 bases at V and 5 bases at J, with 7 bases between the two ends. The CDR3 runs 13 residues. Looked up from germline, CDR1 is LGHDT and CDR2 is YNNKEL (reference sequence).

The CDR3 loop is CATSGGDGSNQPQHF. The CDR3 DNA sequence: TGTGCCACCAGTGGGGGGGACGGCAGCAATCAGCCCCAGCATTTT. The rearrangement links TRBV24-1 to TRBJ1-5; D perhaps matches TRBD1 (5 bases). Looked up from germline, CDR1 is KGHDR and CDR2 is SFDVKD. V gave up 5 bases and J gave up 1 base, with 11 bases separating them. The CDR3 is made up of 15 amino acids.

The chain recombines TRBV5-1 with TRBJ2-1, with TRBD2 matching over 14 bases. Germline V CDR1 and CDR2: SGHRS, YFSETQ. The CDR3 covers 17 residues. With 0 bases clipped from V and 4 bases from J, the junction kept 3 bases outside the gene matches. The CDR3 coding sequence is TGCGCCAGCAGCTTGGTGGGGACTAGCGGGGGTTACAATGAGCAGTTCTTC. Translating it yields CASSLVGTSGGYNEQFF.

This clone was recorded only once. This chain uses TRBV7-2 with TRBJ2-7; D assignment may be TRBD1 or TRBD2 (5 bases each). CDR1 is SGHTA, CDR2 FQGNSA, per germline. Trimming cost V 5 bases and J 2 bases, with 19 bases left between them. The CDR3 loop spans 16 amino acids. Here the CDR3 reads CASSALVRDPPYEQYF. The CDR3 DNA follows: TGTGCCAGCAGCGCCCTTGTCCGGGACCCCCCCTACGAGCAGTACTTC.

This chain uses TRBV14 with TRBJ2-5; D is ambiguous. CDR1 is SGHDN, CDR2 FVKESK, per germline. There are 13 residues in the CDR3. Trimming took 4 bases from V and 3 from J, leaving 9 bases between them. The CDR3 coding sequence is TGTGCCAGCAGCCGGGGTGCAAAAGAGACCCAGTACTTC. This translates into CASSRGAKETQYF.

The chain couples TRBV6-2 or TRBV6-3 to TRBJ2-5; perhaps D is TRBD1 or TRBD2 (5 bases each). This CDR3 region has 14 residues. Germline lookup yields CDR1 MNHEY and CDR2 SVGEGT. V lost 4 bases to trimming and J lost 5 bases, with 14 bases between them. CDR3 nucleotide sequence: TGTGCCAGCAGTTCCGGGACCCTAAGGGAGACCCAGTACTTC. As protein: CASSSGTLRETQYF.

V is TRBV2 and J is TRBJ2-5; D not certain. V dropped 6 bases and J dropped 3 bases, with 5 bases sitting between them. Germline V gene data show CDR1 as SNHLY and CDR2 as FYNNEI. This CDR3 contains 11 residues. The CDR3 DNA is TGTGCCAGCAGCAAAGAAGAGACCCAGTACTTC. Its protein product is CASSKEETQYF.